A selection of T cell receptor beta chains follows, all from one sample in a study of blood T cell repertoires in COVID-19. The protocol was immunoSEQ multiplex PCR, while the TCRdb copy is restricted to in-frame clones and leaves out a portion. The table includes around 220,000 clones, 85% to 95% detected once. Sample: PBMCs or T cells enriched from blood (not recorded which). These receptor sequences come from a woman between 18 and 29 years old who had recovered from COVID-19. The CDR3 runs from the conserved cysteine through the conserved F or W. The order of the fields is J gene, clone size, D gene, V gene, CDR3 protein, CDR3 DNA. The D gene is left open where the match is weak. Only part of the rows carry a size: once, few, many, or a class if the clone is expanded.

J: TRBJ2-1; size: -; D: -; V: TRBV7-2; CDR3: CASTVPGGFGYNEQFF; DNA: TGTGCCAGCACCGTCCCGGGGGGCTTTGGCTACAATGAGCAGTTCTTC
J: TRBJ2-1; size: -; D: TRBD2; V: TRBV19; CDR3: CASSPPASGRHNEQFF; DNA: TGTGCCAGTAGTCCCCCCGCGAGCGGGAGGCACAATGAGCAGTTCTTC
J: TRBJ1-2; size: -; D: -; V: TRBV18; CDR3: CASSPSIAGTGHVYGYTF; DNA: TGTGCCAGCTCACCATCCATTGCAGGCACAGGGCACGTCTATGGCTACACCTTC
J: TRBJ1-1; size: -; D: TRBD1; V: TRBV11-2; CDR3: CASSLGQGSEAFF; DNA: TGTGCCAGCAGCCTCGGACAGGGTTCTGAAGCTTTCTTT
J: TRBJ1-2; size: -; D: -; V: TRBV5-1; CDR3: CASSSNYGYTF; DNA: TGCGCCAGCAGCTCAAACTATGGCTACACCTTC
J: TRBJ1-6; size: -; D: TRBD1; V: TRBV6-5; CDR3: CASSLHTGEGAPLHF; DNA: TGTGCCAGCAGTTTGCATACAGGGGAAGGCGCACCCCTCCACTTT
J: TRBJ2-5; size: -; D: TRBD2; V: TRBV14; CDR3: CASSPGTSGYQETQYF; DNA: TGTGCCAGCAGCCCAGGGACTAGCGGGTACCAAGAGACCCAGTACTTC
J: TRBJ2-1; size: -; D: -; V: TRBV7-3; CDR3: CASSINLSPYNEQFF; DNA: TGTGCCAGCAGTATTAACTTGTCCCCCTACAATGAGCAGTTCTTC
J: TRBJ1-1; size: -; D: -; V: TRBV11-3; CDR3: CASSFSMNTEAFF; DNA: TGTGCCAGCAGCTTTTCTATGAACACTGAAGCTTTCTTT
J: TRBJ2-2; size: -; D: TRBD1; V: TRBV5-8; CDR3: CASSLDEGQGAGELFF; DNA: TGTGCCAGCAGCTTGGACGAGGGACAGGGCGCCGGGGAGCTGTTTTTT
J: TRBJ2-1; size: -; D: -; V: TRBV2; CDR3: CASATGISYNEQFF; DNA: TGTGCCAGCGCTACAGGGATTAGCTACAATGAGCAGTTCTTC
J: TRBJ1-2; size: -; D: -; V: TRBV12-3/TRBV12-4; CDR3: CAILLAYGYTF; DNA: TGTGCCATCCTCCTCGCGTATGGCTACACCTTC
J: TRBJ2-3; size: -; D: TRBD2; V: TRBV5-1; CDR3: CASRTSGNTDTQYF; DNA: TGCGCCAGCAGGACTAGCGGAAACACAGATACGCAGTATTTT
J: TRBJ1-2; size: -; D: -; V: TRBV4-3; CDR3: CASSQAVGDGYTF; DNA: TGCGCCAGCAGCCAAGCGGTAGGAGATGGCTACACCTTC
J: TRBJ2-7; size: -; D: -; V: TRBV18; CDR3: CASSPRYGGISTYEQYF; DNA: TGTGCCAGCTCACCCCGTTATGGAGGGATTAGTACCTACGAGCAGTACTTC
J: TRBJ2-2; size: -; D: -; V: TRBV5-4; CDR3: CASSLAGGRGTGELFF; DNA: TGTGCCAGCAGCTTGGCAGGTGGCAGGGGCACCGGGGAGCTGTTTTTT
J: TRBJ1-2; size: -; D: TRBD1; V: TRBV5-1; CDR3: CASSPGQGYGYTF; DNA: TGCGCCAGCAGCCCGGGACAGGGGTATGGCTACACCTTC
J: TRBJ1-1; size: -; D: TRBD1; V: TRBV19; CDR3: CASSLGTGANTEAFF; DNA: TGTGCCAGTAGTTTGGGGACAGGGGCGAACACTGAAGCTTTCTTT
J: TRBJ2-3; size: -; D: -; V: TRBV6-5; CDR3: CASRAEGSTDTQYF; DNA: TGTGCCAGCAGGGCAGAGGGATCCACAGATACGCAGTATTTT
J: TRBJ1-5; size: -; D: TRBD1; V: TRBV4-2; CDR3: CASSQVGDRGNQPQHF; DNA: TGTGCCAGCAGCCAAGTAGGGGACAGGGGCAATCAGCCCCAGCATTTT
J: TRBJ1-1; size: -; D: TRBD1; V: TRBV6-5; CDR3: CASTLSRGTEAFF; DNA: TGTGCCAGCACCCTCAGCAGGGGGACTGAAGCTTTCTTT
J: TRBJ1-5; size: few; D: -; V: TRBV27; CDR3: CASSPRSRQPQHF; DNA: TGTGCCAGCAGTCCGCGGTCCCGTCAGCCCCAGCATTTT
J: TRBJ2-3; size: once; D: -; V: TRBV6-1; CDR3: CASSGPKQVLGRTDTQYF; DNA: TGTGCCAGCAGTGGGCCGAAACAGGTGCTAGGTCGGACAGATACGCAGTATTTT
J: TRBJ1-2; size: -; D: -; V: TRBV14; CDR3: CASSQKGHLYGYTF; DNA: TGTGCCAGCAGCCAAAAGGGACATCTCTATGGCTACACCTTC
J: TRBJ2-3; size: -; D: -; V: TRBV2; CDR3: CASSQRGDTQYF; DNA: TGTGCCAGCAGTCAGAGGGGGGATACGCAGTATTTT
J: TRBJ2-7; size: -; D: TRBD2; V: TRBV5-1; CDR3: CASGPGTSVYEQYF; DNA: TGCGCCAGCGGCCCCGGGACTAGCGTCTACGAGCAGTACTTC
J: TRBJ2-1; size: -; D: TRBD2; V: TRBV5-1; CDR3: CASSLGGRALGNEQFF; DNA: TGCGCCAGCAGCTTGGGCGGGAGGGCCCTCGGGAATGAGCAGTTCTTC
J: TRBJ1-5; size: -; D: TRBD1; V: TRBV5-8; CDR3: CANSDRLGNQPQHF; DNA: TGTGCCAACTCGGACAGGCTCGGCAATCAGCCCCAGCATTTT
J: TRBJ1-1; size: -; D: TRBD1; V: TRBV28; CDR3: CASEALGQGAMNTEAFF; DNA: TGTGCCAGCGAGGCCTTGGGACAGGGGGCGATGAACACTGAAGCTTTCTTT
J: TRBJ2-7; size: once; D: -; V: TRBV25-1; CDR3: CASTLGRLHGGEQYF; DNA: TGTGCCAGCACCCTGGGCCGGCTGCACGGGGGTGAGCAGTACTTC
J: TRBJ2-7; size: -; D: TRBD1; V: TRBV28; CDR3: CASTRTGTNYEQYF; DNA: TGTGCCAGCACTCGGACAGGGACGAACTACGAGCAGTACTTC
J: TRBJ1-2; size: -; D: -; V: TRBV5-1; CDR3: CASSLAAAYGYTF; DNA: TGCGCCAGCAGCTTGGCAGCGGCCTATGGCTACACCTTC
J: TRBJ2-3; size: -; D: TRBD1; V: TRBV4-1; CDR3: CASSQEWDRGTDTQYF; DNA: TGCGCCAGCAGCCAAGAGTGGGACAGGGGCACAGATACGCAGTATTTT
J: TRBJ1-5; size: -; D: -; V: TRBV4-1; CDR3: CASSQVRDQPQHF; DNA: TGCGCCAGCAGCCAAGTTCGGGATCAGCCCCAGCATTTT
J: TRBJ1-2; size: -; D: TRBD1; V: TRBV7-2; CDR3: CASSRDRGDTGYGYTF; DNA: TGTGCCAGCAGTCGGGACAGGGGGGATACTGGCTATGGCTACACCTTC
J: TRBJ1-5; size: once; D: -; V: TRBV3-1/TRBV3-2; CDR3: CASSQQYSNQPQHF; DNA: TGTGCCAGCAGCCAACAGTATAGCAATCAGCCCCAGCATTTT
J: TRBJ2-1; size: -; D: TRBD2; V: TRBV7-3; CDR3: CASSGLAGGRNEQFF; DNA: TGTGCCAGCAGCGGACTAGCGGGAGGGCGCAATGAGCAGTTCTTC
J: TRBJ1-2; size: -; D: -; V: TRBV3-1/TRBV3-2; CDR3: CASSQGAPAGYTF; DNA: TGTGCCAGCAGCCAAGGGGCCCCGGCGGGCTACACCTTC
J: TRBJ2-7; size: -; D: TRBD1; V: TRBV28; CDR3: CASSGSDREMSYEQYF; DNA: TGTGCCAGCAGTGGATCGGACAGGGAGATGTCCTACGAGCAGTACTTC
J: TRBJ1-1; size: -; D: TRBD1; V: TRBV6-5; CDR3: CATNRGRDTEAFF; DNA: TGTGCCACGAACAGGGGGCGTGATACTGAAGCTTTCTTT
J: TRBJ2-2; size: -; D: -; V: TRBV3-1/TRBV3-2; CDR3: CASSYSTGELFF; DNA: TGTGCCAGCAGCTACTCCACCGGGGAGCTGTTTTTT
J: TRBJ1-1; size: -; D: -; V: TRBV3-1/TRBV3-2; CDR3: CASSQAFLMNTEAFF; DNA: TGTGCCAGCAGCCAAGCTTTCCTAATGAACACTGAAGCTTTCTTT
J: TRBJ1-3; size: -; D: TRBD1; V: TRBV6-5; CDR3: CASRPTGVSGNTIYF; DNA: TGTGCCAGCAGGCCCACAGGGGTCTCTGGAAACACCATATATTTT
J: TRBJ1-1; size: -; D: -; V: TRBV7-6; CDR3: CASSRGTPESEAFF; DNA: TGTGCCAGCAGCAGAGGGACTCCTGAATCTGAAGCTTTCTTT
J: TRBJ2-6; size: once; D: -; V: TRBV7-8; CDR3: CASSPTGVGALNSGANVLTF; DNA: TGTGCCAGCAGCCCTACCGGAGTGGGGGCTCTTAACTCTGGGGCCAACGTCCTGACTTTC
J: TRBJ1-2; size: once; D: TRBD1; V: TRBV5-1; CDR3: CASSWGQGADYGYTF; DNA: TGCGCCAGCAGCTGGGGACAGGGGGCAGACTATGGCTACACCTTC
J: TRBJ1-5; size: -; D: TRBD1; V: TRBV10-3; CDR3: CAVGQSNQPQHF; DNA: TGTGCCGTGGGACAGAGCAATCAGCCCCAGCATTTT
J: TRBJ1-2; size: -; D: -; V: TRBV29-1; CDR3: CSVPGARRTGYTF; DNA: TGCAGCGTCCCAGGTGCCAGGAGGACTGGCTACACCTTC
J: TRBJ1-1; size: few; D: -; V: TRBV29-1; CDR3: CSVGGWGDEAFF; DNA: TGCAGCGTGGGGGGATGGGGAGACGAAGCTTTCTTT
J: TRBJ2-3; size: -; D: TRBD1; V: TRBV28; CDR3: CASRDYPGQGKDTQYF; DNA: TGTGCCAGCAGAGATTACCCGGGACAGGGCAAAGATACGCAGTATTTT
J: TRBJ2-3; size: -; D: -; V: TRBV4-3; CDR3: CASSQVRVEGGTDTQYF; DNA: TGCGCCAGCAGCCAAGTCCGCGTAGAGGGGGGCACAGATACGCAGTATTTT
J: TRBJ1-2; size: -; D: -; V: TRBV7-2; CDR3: CASRAGRHYGYTF; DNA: TGTGCCAGCAGGGCGGGACGCCACTATGGCTACACCTTC
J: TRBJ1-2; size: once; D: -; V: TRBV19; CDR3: CASSRINYGYTF; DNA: TGTGCCAGTTCTAGGATTAACTATGGCTACACCTTC
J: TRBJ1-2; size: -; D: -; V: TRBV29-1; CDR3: CSVQTHSYGYTF; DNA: TGCAGCGTCCAAACCCATAGCTATGGCTACACCTTC
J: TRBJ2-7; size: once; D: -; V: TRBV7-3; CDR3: CASSLGGASYEQYF; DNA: TGTGCCAGCAGCTTAGGCGGGGCGTCCTACGAGCAGTACTTC
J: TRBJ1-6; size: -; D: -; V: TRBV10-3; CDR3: CATKEGDGTNSPLHF; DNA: TGTGCCACCAAAGAGGGGGACGGAACAAATTCACCCCTCCACTTT
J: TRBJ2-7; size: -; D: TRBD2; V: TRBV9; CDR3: CASSVGGRGYEQYF; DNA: TGTGCCAGCAGCGTGGGCGGGAGGGGGTACGAGCAGTACTTC
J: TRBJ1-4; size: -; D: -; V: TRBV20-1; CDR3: CSARGQEKLFF; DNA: TGCAGTGCTAGAGGACAGGAAAAACTGTTTTTT
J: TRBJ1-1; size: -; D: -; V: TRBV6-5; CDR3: CASRWGAEAFF; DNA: TGTGCCAGCAGGTGGGGGGCTGAAGCTTTCTTT
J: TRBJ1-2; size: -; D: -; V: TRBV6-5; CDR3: CASSYSVARTGYGYTF; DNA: TGTGCCAGCAGTTACTCGGTTGCGAGGACGGGGTATGGCTACACCTTC